The rows below give T cell receptor beta chains drawn from one sample of a study of cytomegalovirus exposure and HLA in healthy donors. Only in-frame clones appear in the TCRdb table, and some are missing; sequencing was by immunoSEQ multiplex PCR. The table includes roughly 190,000 clones, approximately 80% detected once. The sample was PBMCs. The receptors shown here come from a woman in her fifties or sixties in good health and CMV-seropositive. Each CDR3 is given with its conserved first and last residue. A D gene is named only where the DNA matches it firmly. Clone size, where shown, is once, few, many, or a class for clones that have expanded.

clone size	V gene	D gene	J gene	CDR3 protein	CDR3 DNA
-	TRBV4-3	TRBD1	TRBJ2-2	CASSQTGANTGELFF	TGCGCCAGCAGCCAGACAGGGGCGAACACCGGGGAGCTGTTTTTT
-	TRBV5-1	TRBD1	TRBJ1-2	CASSLNRGANYGYTF	TGCGCCAGCAGCTTGAACAGGGGAGCTAACTATGGCTACACCTTC
-	TRBV7-2	TRBD1	TRBJ2-5	CASRAGTGGKTQYF	TGTGCCAGCCGAGCCGGGACAGGGGGAAAGACCCAGTACTTC
-	TRBV19	TRBD1	TRBJ1-1	CASMDRGRSGNTEAFF	TGTGCCAGTATGGACAGGGGGCGATCCGGGAACACTGAAGCTTTCTTT
-	TRBV4-3	TRBD1	TRBJ1-4	CASSPGAGQSDEKLFF	TGCGCCAGCAGCCCAGGCGCGGGACAGTCGGATGAAAAACTGTTTTTT
few	TRBV6-5	TRBD1	TRBJ1-1	CASSSLDRGEAFF	TGTGCCAGCAGCTCCCTGGACAGGGGCGAAGCTTTCTTT
once	TRBV5-4	-	TRBJ1-5	CASSLKQGDQPQHF	TGTGCCAGCAGCTTGAAACAGGGAGATCAGCCCCAGCATTTT
once	TRBV20-1	-	TRBJ1-1	CSVNDWPLAFF	TGCAGTGTTAACGATTGGCCCCTCGCTTTCTTT
-	TRBV19	-	TRBJ2-5	CASSRWETQYF	TGTGCCAGTAGTCGGTGGGAGACCCAGTACTTC
once	TRBV5-1	TRBD1	TRBJ2-5	CASSETGTGAMETQYF	TGCGCCAGCAGCGAAACCGGGACAGGGGCAATGGAGACCCAGTACTTC
-	TRBV5-8	TRBD1	TRBJ1-4	CASSLQGLENEKLFF	TGTGCCAGCAGCTTACAGGGGTTAGAGAATGAAAAACTGTTTTTT
-	TRBV15	TRBD2	TRBJ2-1	CATTPGLGNEQFF	TGTGCCACCACCCCGGGACTAGGAAATGAGCAGTTCTTC
-	TRBV18	TRBD1	TRBJ1-2	CASSPWTGDGYTF	TGTGCCAGCTCACCCTGGACAGGAGATGGCTACACCTTC
-	TRBV7-8	-	TRBJ2-5	CASKAGPQETQYF	TGTGCCAGCAAAGCAGGGCCCCAAGAGACCCAGTACTTC
-	TRBV2	-	TRBJ1-2	CASSEAGKQANYGYTF	TGTGCCAGCAGTGAAGCCGGGAAGCAAGCAAACTATGGCTACACCTTC
-	TRBV9	TRBD2	TRBJ2-1	CASSGGGGEYNEQFF	TGTGCCAGCAGCGGGGGCGGGGGAGAATACAATGAGCAGTTCTTC
-	TRBV6-1	TRBD1	TRBJ1-1	CASSAEPGQGSFF	TGTGCCAGCAGTGCGGAACCGGGACAGGGGTCTTTCTTT
-	TRBV7-3	-	TRBJ2-6	CASSLGAAPGVGGANVLTF	TGTGCCAGCAGCTTAGGTGCAGCTCCAGGGGTGGGGGGGGCCAACGTCCTGACTTTC
-	TRBV6-5	TRBD1	TRBJ1-5	CASRTGEPNQPQHF	TGTGCCAGCAGGACAGGGGAACCCAATCAGCCCCAGCATTTT
-	TRBV29-1	-	TRBJ2-7	CSVEGAGTYEQYF	TGCAGCGTTGAAGGGGCAGGTACCTACGAGCAGTACTTC
-	TRBV11-2	TRBD1	TRBJ2-3	CASSPTGKADTQYF	TGTGCCAGCAGCCCGACAGGGAAAGCGGATACGCAGTATTTT
-	TRBV9	-	TRBJ1-4	CASSVGANEKLFF	TGTGCCAGCAGCGTGGGAGCTAATGAAAAACTGTTTTTT
-	TRBV6-6	-	TRBJ1-1	CASSYSEVNTEAFF	TGTGCCAGCAGTTACTCGGAGGTCAACACTGAAGCTTTCTTT